This TCR beta chain was retrieved from a study of T cells in narcolepsy (dated by TCRdb to 2017 to 2018). For context, the study as a whole: The study enrolled patients with narcolepsy type 1 or type 2 (NT1, NT2) together with healthy control donors. Autoreactive T cells targeting hypocretin neuron self-antigens (hypocretin, TRIB2) were sought in narcolepsy patients, and TCR Vbeta sequencing was used to track clonotypes in blood and CSF.

With regard to this clone: Its binding antigen is unknown. Per-base qualities were not stored, and no clone one base away is much larger.

Results the study describes overall, beyond this receptor: Numbers of sequenced blood memory CD4+ clonotypes were comparable, with averages of some 40,000 in patients and approximately 33,000 in controls. Plots that compared CSF and blood CD4+ T cell clonotypes from the same patient highlighted HCRT-specific and TRIB2-specific autoreactive clonotypes. According to the report, autoreactive clonotypes were detected serially in the blood of the same patients and of different patients, but not in healthy controls. No sequences matching autoreactive T cell clones were contained in some blood memory CD4+ repertoires from patients and controls.

Library prep was done by the immunoSEQ multiplex PCR assay. TCRdb mirrors the immuneACCESS table, restricted to in-frame sequences. Some clones are absent from its copies; in checked studies, under half trace to an unresolved V gene, and the reason for the others is unknown. The sample table records fewer than 40,000 clones; approximately 90% of these occur just once. The top ten clones comprise around 0.9% of the sample. For TCR Vbeta sequencing, memory CD4+ T cells were sorted ex vivo from the peripheral blood of both healthy controls and narcolepsy patients. The sequenced sample was CD45RA- memory CD4+ T cells from PBMCs. The intended sense of this specimen's cell subset or site label: memory T cells sorted ex vivo from peripheral blood. The source of this sequence is a human donor with narcolepsy.

The nucleotide sequence reads as follows: TGTGCCAGCAGCGTAAGTTGGACGGGCTCCGAGCAGTACTTC. Translation gives CASSVSWTGSEQYF. The chain is assembled from TRBV9 and TRBJ2-7, with the D segment identity uncertain. Trimming takes 1 base from V and 6 bases from J, and the germline ends sit 14 bases apart. Spanning cysteine to phenylalanine, the CDR3 consists of 14 amino acids. CDR3 DNA only is kept here, 42 bases in frame from base 1. The germline V gene sets CDR1 to SGDLS and CDR2 to YYNGEE.